These 11 T cell receptor beta chains were sequenced from one sample in a study of blood T cell repertoires in COVID-19. Some clones are missing from TCRdb's copy, which holds only in-frame ones; the method was immunoSEQ multiplex PCR. Of about 270,000 clones listed, 65% to 85% are singletons. The source material was peripheral blood. The receptor set was obtained from an elderly man with acute or convalescent COVID-19.

This chain joins TRBV6-6 and TRBJ1-4; perhaps TRBD1 as D (5 bases). V gave up 6 bases and J gave up 8 bases, with 19 bases separating them. The CDR3 runs to 15 residues. The germline V gene has CDR1 MNHNY and CDR2 SVGAGI (reference sequence). CDR3 protein: CASSPAGRMKEKLFF. The CDR3 bases are TGTGCCAGCAGCCCGGCGGGACGAATGAAGGAAAAACTGTTTTTT.

The chain couples TRBV10-3 to TRBJ1-5; 7 bases fit TRBD1. Germline trimming cut 2 bases from V and 5 bases from J; bases unmatched to any gene: 6. Germline loops: CDR1 ENHRY, CDR2 SYGVKD. The CDR3 is 15 amino acids. The CDR3 reads CAISERTGQYQPQHF. The CDR3 DNA sequence: TGTGCCATCAGTGAGAGGACAGGACAATATCAGCCCCAGCATTTT.

This clone was detected once. The V gene is TRBV7-9, the J gene TRBJ2-1; 8 bases match TRBD2. Germline lookup yields CDR1 SEHNR and CDR2 FQNEAQ (reference sequence). This CDR3 comprises 16 residues. V lost 1 base, J lost 3 bases, and 5 bases stayed unmatched. CDR3: CASSLGGSGIYNEQFF. The CDR3 nucleotides read TGTGCCAGCAGCTTAGGTGGTAGCGGGATCTACAATGAGCAGTTCTTC.

This sequence joins TRBV6-5 and TRBJ1-3; D may be TRBD1 (5 bases). The CDR3 extends over 14 amino acids. The V gene's germline CDR1 is MNHEY and CDR2 SVGAGI. V lost 4 bases and J 8 bases, leaving 15 bases between the germline ends. CDR3 sequence: CASSSGPGDDTIYF. The CDR3 DNA sequence: TGTGCCAGCAGTTCGGGACCGGGAGATGACACCATATATTTT.

This rearrangement joins TRBV7-2 to TRBJ2-7, with 7 bases fitting TRBD2. Trimming at V came to 2 bases and at J to 6 bases, leaving 7 bases not matched to a gene. Germline assignment: CDR1 SGHTA and CDR2 FQGNSA. The CDR3 totals 14 residues. The CDR3, as DNA: TGTGCCAGCAGCTTATCGGGAGGCAGGGCCGAGCAGTACTTC. Protein: CASSLSGGRAEQYF.

The CDR3 nucleotides read TGTGCCAGCAGTCCCTTTTACGGACTAGCGGGAGGAGCCTACGAGCAGTACTTC. Translating gives CASSPFYGLAGGAYEQYF. The chain is built from TRBV27 and TRBJ2-7, with 14 bases lining up with TRBD2. CDR3 length: 18 amino acids. Per the germline V gene, CDR1 is MNHEY and CDR2 is SMNVEV (reference sequence). The V and J ends lost 5 bases and 2 bases, in that order; junction bases with no gene match: 11.

The genes are TRBV5-4 and TRBJ2-2; 10 nucleotides line up with TRBD2. Unmatched junction bases numbered 4, after V lost 4 bases and J lost 4 bases. CDR3 length: 15 residues. CDR1 and CDR2 from the germline V gene are SGHNT and YYREEE (reference sequence). The CDR3 DNA reads as TGTGCCAGCAGCCTAGCGGGGGCCCGCACCGGGGAGCTGTTTTTT. This translates into CASSLAGARTGELFF.

The chain has TRBV6-5 and TRBJ1-6; the D is unclear. V lost 2 bases and J lost 7, with 15 bases in between. This CDR3 has 16 amino acids. The germline V gene has CDR1 MNHEY and CDR2 SVGAGI. DNA for the CDR3: TGTGCCAGCAGTTACGGTAGGACCCCGGGGAATTCACCCCTCCACTTT. Residues: CASSYGRTPGNSPLHF.

The V call is TRBV7-3, the J call TRBJ2-3; 7 positions agree with TRBD2. The J segment lost 2 bases and the V segment lost 8 bases, leaving 7 bases of the junction unmatched. From germline, CDR1 is SGHTA and CDR2 FQGTGA. The CDR3 spans 14 residues. The CDR3 region is CASGTAGYTDTQYF. The CDR3 bases are TGTGCCAGCGGAACAGCGGGGTACACAGATACGCAGTATTTT.

This clone appeared a few times. The chain combines TRBV5-1 with TRBJ2-7, with 8 bases identical to TRBD2. V shed 2 bases and J 3 bases; nucleotides not matched to a gene: 7. Germline V lookup: CDR1 SGHRS, CDR2 YFSETQ. This CDR3 has 15 amino acids. CDR3 DNA sequence: TGCGCCAGCAGCTTAGGGGGACTAGGGGACTACGAGCAGTACTTC. It is translated as CASSLGGLGDYEQYF.

This chain uses TRBV6-1 with TRBJ2-3; a weak D match, TRBD1 (6 bases). The V gene lost 3 bases and the J gene lost 8 bases, with 9 bases spanning the gap. The CDR3 is 12 amino acids. Germline V gene sequence: CDR1 MNHNS, CDR2 SASEGT. The CDR3 DNA reads as TGTGCCAGCAGTGAGACAGGAGCTACGCAGTATTTT. Its translation: CASSETGATQYF.